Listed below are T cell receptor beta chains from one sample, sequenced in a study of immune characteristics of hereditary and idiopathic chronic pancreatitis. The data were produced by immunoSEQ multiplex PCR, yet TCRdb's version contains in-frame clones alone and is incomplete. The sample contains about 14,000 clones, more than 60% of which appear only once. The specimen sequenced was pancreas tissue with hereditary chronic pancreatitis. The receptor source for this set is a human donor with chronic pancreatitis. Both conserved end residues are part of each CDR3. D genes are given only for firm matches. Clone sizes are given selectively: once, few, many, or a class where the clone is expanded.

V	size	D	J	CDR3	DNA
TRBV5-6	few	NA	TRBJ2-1	CASSPLSFGDNNEQFF	TGTGCCAGCAGCCCCCTATCCTTCGGGGATAACAATGAGCAGTTCTTC
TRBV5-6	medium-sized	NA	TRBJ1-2	CASSLRARAGYGYTF	TGTGCCAGCAGCTTGCGCGCTAGGGCAGGCTATGGCTACACCTTC
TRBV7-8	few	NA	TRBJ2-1	CASSLGPEGAEQFF	TGTGCCAGCAGCTTAGGGCCCGAAGGGGCTGAGCAGTTCTTC
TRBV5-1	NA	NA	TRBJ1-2	CASRGGQGATNYGYTF	TGCGCCAGCCGGGGAGGGCAGGGTGCGACTAACTATGGCTACACCTTC
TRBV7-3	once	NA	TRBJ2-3	CASSLIPSTDTQYF	TGTGCCAGCAGCCTCATCCCCAGCACAGATACGCAGTATTTT
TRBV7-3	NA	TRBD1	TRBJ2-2	CASQRQGAGELFF	TGTGCATCCCAGCGACAGGGGGCCGGGGAGCTGTTTTTT
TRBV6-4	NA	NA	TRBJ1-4	CASSLSGEANEKLFF	TGTGCCAGCAGCCTCTCGGGCGAGGCTAATGAAAAACTGTTTTTT
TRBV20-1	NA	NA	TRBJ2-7	CSASPTGSSYEQYF	TGCAGTGCGAGTCCTACAGGGAGCTCCTACGAGCAGTACTTC
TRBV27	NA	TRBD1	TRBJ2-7	CASSAKGQEDYEQYF	TGTGCCAGCAGTGCAAAGGGACAGGAGGACTACGAGCAGTACTTC
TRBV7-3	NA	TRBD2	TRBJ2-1	CASSLIPPASGSKDEQFF	TGTGCCAGCAGCTTAATTCCCCCGGCTAGCGGGAGTAAGGATGAGCAGTTCTTC
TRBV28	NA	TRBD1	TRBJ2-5	CASSGQGEETQYF	TGTGCCAGCAGTGGACAGGGAGAAGAGACCCAGTACTTC
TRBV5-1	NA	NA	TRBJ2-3	CASSVLPTDTQYF	TGCGCCAGCAGCGTACTCCCAACAGATACGCAGTATTTT
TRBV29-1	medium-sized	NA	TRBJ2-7	CSVEQGEGYEQYF	TGCAGCGTTGAACAGGGAGAAGGCTACGAGCAGTACTTC
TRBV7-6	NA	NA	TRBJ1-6	CASSLDGFNSPLHF	TGTGCCAGCAGCTTGGACGGATTTAATTCACCCCTCCACTTT
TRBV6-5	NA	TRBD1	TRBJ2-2	CASRVRQGTTGELFF	TGTGCCAGCCGAGTCAGACAGGGAACTACCGGGGAGCTGTTTTTT
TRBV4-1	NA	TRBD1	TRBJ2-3	CASSQVVQGSDTQYF	TGCGCCAGCAGCCAAGTCGTACAGGGGTCGGATACGCAGTATTTT
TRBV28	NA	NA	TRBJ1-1	CASSFTRKAFF	TGTGCCAGCAGTTTTACAAGAAAAGCTTTCTTT
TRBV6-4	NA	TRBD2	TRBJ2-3	CASSDSVSGMTDTQYF	TGTGCCAGCAGTGACTCGGTTAGCGGGATGACAGATACGCAGTATTTT
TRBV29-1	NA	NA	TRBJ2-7	CSVGWDAYEQYF	TGCAGCGTTGGTTGGGACGCCTACGAGCAGTACTTC
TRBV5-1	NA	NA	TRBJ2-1	CASSLSRDLLDEQFF	TGCGCCAGCAGCTTGTCGAGGGACCTCTTGGATGAGCAGTTCTTC
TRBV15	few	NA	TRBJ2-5	CATSRDRRGASQETQYF	TGTGCCACCAGCAGAGATCGTCGGGGTGCGAGCCAAGAGACCCAGTACTTC
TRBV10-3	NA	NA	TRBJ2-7	CAISDPGLHYEQYF	TGTGCCATCAGCGACCCGGGACTGCACTACGAGCAGTACTTC
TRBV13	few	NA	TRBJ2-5	CASSLKAVQETQYF	TGTGCCAGCAGCTTAAAGGCAGTCCAAGAGACCCAGTACTTC
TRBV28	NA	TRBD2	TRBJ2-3	CASSPGTSGKTDTQYF	TGTGCCAGCAGCCCCGGGACTAGCGGGAAAACAGATACGCAGTATTTT
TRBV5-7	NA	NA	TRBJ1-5	CASSLFARDSNQPQHF	TGTGCCAGCAGCTTGTTTGCCAGAGATAGCAATCAGCCCCAGCATTTT
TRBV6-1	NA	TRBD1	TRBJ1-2	CASSVPTGGGFGNGYTF	TGTGCCAGCAGTGTACCGACAGGGGGCGGTTTCGGGAATGGCTACACCTTC
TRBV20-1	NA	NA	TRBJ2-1	CSASGRGGYNEQFF	TGCAGTGCTAGTGGGAGGGGGGGTTACAATGAGCAGTTCTTC
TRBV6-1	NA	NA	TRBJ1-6	CASSEATSSYNSPLHF	TGTGCCAGCAGTGAAGCGACTAGCTCCTATAATTCACCCCTCCACTTT
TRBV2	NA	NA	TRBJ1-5	CASSESWGNNQPQHF	TGTGCCAGCAGTGAAAGTTGGGGTAACAATCAGCCCCAGCATTTT
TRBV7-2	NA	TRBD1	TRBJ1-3	CASSRGTGKGNTIYF	TGTGCCAGCAGCAGAGGGACAGGGAAAGGAAACACCATATATTTT
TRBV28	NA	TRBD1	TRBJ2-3	CASSEEPGQGFTDTQYF	TGTGCCAGCAGTGAAGAGCCGGGACAGGGGTTCACAGATACGCAGTATTTT
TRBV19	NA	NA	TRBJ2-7	CARLDRSYEQYF	TGTGCCAGGTTAGACAGGTCCTACGAGCAGTACTTC
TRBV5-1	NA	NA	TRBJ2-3	CASASPGDTQYF	TGCGCCAGCGCGAGTCCGGGAGATACGCAGTATTTT
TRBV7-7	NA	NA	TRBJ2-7	CASSPNPQGWYEQYF	TGTGCTAGCAGCCCAAACCCCCAGGGGTGGTACGAGCAGTACTTC
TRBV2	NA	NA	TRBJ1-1	CASGRGNTEAFF	TGTGCCAGTGGACGGGGGAACACTGAAGCTTTCTTT
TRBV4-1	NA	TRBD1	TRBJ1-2	CASSRSTGGAGGYTF	TGCGCCAGCAGTCGGTCTACAGGGGGCGCAGGAGGCTACACCTTC
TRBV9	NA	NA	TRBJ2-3	CASQGVFADTQYF	TGTGCCAGCCAAGGTGTTTTTGCGGATACGCAGTATTTT
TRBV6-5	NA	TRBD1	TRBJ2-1	CASTPDRAAAGEQFF	TGTGCCAGCACCCCGGACAGGGCGGCTGCGGGTGAGCAGTTCTTC
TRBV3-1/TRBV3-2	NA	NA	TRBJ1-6	CASSQHQGAYNSPLHF	TGTGCCAGCAGCCAGCACCAAGGGGCCTATAATTCACCCCTCCACTTT
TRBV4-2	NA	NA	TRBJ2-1	CASSPKGGETYNEQFF	TGTGCCAGCAGCCCGAAGGGGGGGGAAACCTACAATGAGCAGTTCTTC
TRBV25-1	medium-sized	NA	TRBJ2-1	CASSDIGSYNEQFF	TGTGCCAGCAGTGACATTGGGTCCTACAATGAGCAGTTCTTC
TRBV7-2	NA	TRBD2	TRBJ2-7	CASSLGSGSFYEQYF	TGTGCCAGCAGCTTAGGTAGCGGGAGTTTCTACGAGCAGTACTTC